The 30 T cell receptor beta chains reported below all come from one sample, sequenced in a study of glioma-infiltrating T cells. Amplification of TCR alpha and beta CDR3 regions from RNA used iRepertoire nested multiplex PCR. TCRdb re-called the multiplex PCR reads with MiXCR, one entry per CDR3 protein. The sample yields some 10,000 distinct CDR3 sequences, 45% to 65% seen once. The sequencing sample was made of glioma tissue, nonneoplastic brain tissue, or PBMCs (not recorded which). Source of these receptors: a human donor with low-grade glioma or glioblastoma, undergoing nonglioma brain surgery, or in good health (not recorded which).

This clonotype was recorded a few times. One base away lies a much larger clone, so this may be a sequencing read error. V usage is TRBV29-1 and J usage is TRBJ1-2; D call uncertain. Germline V CDR1 and CDR2: SQVTM, ANQGSEA. This CDR3 has 12 residues. Trimming stripped 1 base from V and 7 bases from J, with 10 bases between. CDR3 DNA sequence: TGCAGCGTTGAAGGGCAGACGTGTGGCTACACCTTC. It encodes CSVEGQTCGYTF. The whole variable domain, remainder taken from reference TRBV29-1 and TRBJ1-2, is SAVISQKPSRDICQRGTSLTIQCQVDSQVTMMFWYRQQPGQSLTLIATANQGSEATYESGFVIDKFPISRPNLTFSTLTVSNMSPEDSSIYLCSVEGQTCGYTFGSGTRLTVV.

V usage is TRBV2 and J usage is TRBJ1-2; no definite D call. The CDR3 is made up of 15 amino acids. Per the germline V gene, CDR1 is SNHLY and CDR2 is FYNNEI. Trimming removed 2 bases from V and 10 bases from J, with 20 bases in between. CDR3 residues: CASSELGIIIYVYTF. The CDR3, as DNA: TGTGCCAGCAGTGAATTGGGCATCATAATATACGTCTACACCTTC. The full variable domain, with the rest looked up from reference TRBV2 and TRBJ1-2, is EPEVTQTPSHQVTQMGQEVILRCVPISNHLYFYWYRQILGQKVEFLVSFYNNEISEKSEIFDDQFSVERPDGSNFTLKIRSTKLEDSAMYFCASSELGIIIYVYTFGSGTRLTVV.

A remark on this clonotype: In this CDR3 the conserved last residue, phenylalanine or tryptophan, is missing, so a read error is likely. J is TRBJ2-1 and V is TRBV2; D not resolved. This CDR3 comprises 13 residues. V shed 5 bases and J shed 4 bases, with 9 bases lying between them. Germline values: CDR1 SNHLY, CDR2 FYNNEI. Here the CDR3 DNA reads TGTGCCAGCAGTCACGACCGATACAATGAGCAGTTCTCC. Translated, it gives CASSHDRYNEQFS.

Remarks on this clonotype: Given the absence of the conserved phenylalanine or tryptophan at the CDR3 end, a read error is likely. This chain links TRBV27 with TRBJ2-5; D is ambiguous. The germline CDR1 and CDR2 sequences are MNHEY and SMNVEV (reference sequence). The CDR3 spans 13 residues. CDR3 amino acids: CASSWAPQETQYL. CDR3 DNA: TGTGCCAGCAGTTGGGCTCCCCAAGAGACGCAGTACTTA.

The J gene is TRBJ1-1, the V gene TRBV19; the D is unclear. This CDR3 is built from 13 residues. Looked up from germline, CDR1 is LNHDA and CDR2 is SQIVND (reference sequence). V gave up 5 bases and J gave up 3 bases, with 10 bases separating them. For the CDR3, the DNA is TGTGCCAGTAGTCAGCGGTGGTACACTGAAGCTTTCTTT. Translating gives CASSQRWYTEAFF.

This clonotype was observed many times. The rearrangement links TRBV2 to TRBJ2-1; 10 bases line up with TRBD2. The CDR3 consists of 15 residues. Trimming cost V 7 bases and J 4 bases; bases outside gene matches: 7. Germline values: CDR1 SNHLY, CDR2 FYNNEI. The CDR3 loop reads CASMGGTSEYNEQFF. The CDR3 DNA reads TGTGCCAGCATGGGGGGGACTAGCGAGTACAATGAGCAGTTCTTC.

This clonotype was counted at least ten times. This may stem from a read error, because a much larger clone lies one nucleotide away. The gene calls are TRBV5-1 and TRBJ1-1, with D unresolved. The CDR3 is made up of 13 amino acids. In germline, CDR1 is SGHRS, CDR2 YFSETQ. The CDR3, as DNA: TGCGCCTGCAGCGAACTGATATACACTGAAGCTTTCTTT. This encodes CACSELIYTEAFF. Using reference TRBV5-1 and TRBJ1-1 for the parts outside the CDR3, the full variable domain is KAGVTQTPRYLIKTRGQQVTLSCSPISGHRSVSWYQQTPGQGLQFLFEYFSETQRNKGNFPGRFSGRQFSNSRSEMNVSTLELGDSALYLCACSELIYTEAFFGQGTRLTVV.

This clonotype was recorded at least ten times. The gene calls are TRBV9 and TRBJ2-5; a weak D match, TRBD1 (6 bases). Germline CDR1 reads SGDLS; CDR2 reads YYNGEE. CDR3 length: 13 amino acids. Trimming took 2 bases from V and 3 from J, leaving 8 bases between them. The CDR3 spells CASSVTGKETQYF. Written as DNA, the CDR3 is TGTGCCAGCAGCGTGACAGGAAAAGAGACCCAGTACTTC.

The DNA for the CDR3 is TGTGCCAGCAGCTTAGAAAAAGGGGCAGATACGCAGTATTTT. This translates into CASSLEKGADTQYF. The chain combines TRBV7-2 with TRBJ2-3, with a tentative D call TRBD1 (5 bases). With 1 base removed from V and 4 bases from J, the gap between germline ends came to 9 bases. The germline CDR1 and CDR2 sequences are SGHTA and FQGNSA. The CDR3 sequence is 14 residues long.

By share, this clonotype counts as medium-sized. The rearrangement uses TRBV20-1 and TRBJ2-7; 8 nucleotides agree with TRBD1. Germline CDR1 is DFQATT and CDR2 is SNEGSKA (reference sequence). Trimming removed 3 bases from V and 5 bases from J; junction bases left unmatched: 9. The CDR3 has 14 amino acids. The CDR3 region has the DNA TGCAGTGCTAGTTCAGGGGGCGGAACGGACGAGCAGTACTTC. Translation gives CSASSGGGTDEQYF.

The CDR3 nucleotides are TGTGCCAGCAGTTTTAGACACTCGTTCCCCTACAATGAGCAGTTCTTC. Its translation: CASSFRHSFPYNEQFF. The rearrangement links TRBV27 to TRBJ2-1; D gene ambiguous. CDR3 size: 16 residues. The V end lost 3 bases, the J end lost 2 bases, and 14 bases lay between the germline ends. Germline V gene data show CDR1 as MNHEY and CDR2 as SMNVEV (reference sequence).

The genes are TRBV3-1 and TRBJ2-7; 14 bases agree with TRBD2. The ends lost 6 bases at V and 9 bases at J; junction bases unmatched: 13. This CDR3 spans 16 amino acids. Germline CDR1 is LGHDT and CDR2 is YNNKEL (reference sequence). The CDR3 spells CASRKEEGLAGEPQYF. CDR3 sequence (DNA): TGTGCCAGCAGAAAAGAAGAGGGACTAGCGGGAGAGCCGCAGTACTTC.

Concerning this clonotype itself: Compared with germline, one end of the junction differs, possibly owing to a read error. V and J are TRBV6-5 and TRBJ2-7; TRBD1 or TRBD2 may be the D gene (5 bases each). From germline, CDR1 is MNHEY and CDR2 SVGAGI. This CDR3 region has 15 residues. CDR3 coding DNA: TGTGCCAGCAGTTACTCGAGGGGTGCCGGCTACGAGCAGTGCTTC. This codes for CASSYSRGAGYEQCF.

This clonotype came up many times. This sequence may be a read error, since a much larger clone differs from it by one base. The CDR3 is CARSLEGMTEAFF. The CDR3 nucleotides are TGTGCCCGCAGCTTAGAGGGAATGACTGAAGCTTTCTTT. The V and J genes are TRBV7-2 and TRBJ1-1; D unresolved. From germline, CDR1 is SGHTA and CDR2 FQGNSA. CDR3 length: 13 residues.

The chain links TRBV27 to TRBJ2-7; 12 bases are a match to TRBD2. Germline CDR1 MNHEY, CDR2 SMNVEV (reference sequence). This CDR3 contains 18 residues. CDR3 nucleotides: TGTGACAGTAGCCCCCTGGGGCTAGCGGGAGGGCTCTCCTACGAGCAGTACTTC. Translated, it gives CDSSPLGLAGGLSYEQYF.

This clonotype was counted only a few times. The genes are TRBV30 and TRBJ1-5; D unclear. Germline V CDR1 and CDR2: GTSNPN, SVGIG (reference sequence). V lost 0 bases and J 1 base, leaving 7 bases between the germline ends. The CDR3 runs 14 residues. The CDR3 coding sequence is TGTGCCTGGAGTGTGTTGACGAGCAATCAGCCCCAGCATTTT. Its translation is CAWSVLTSNQPQHF. The whole variable domain, remainder taken from reference TRBV30 and TRBJ1-5, is SQTIHQWPATLVQPVGSPLSLECTVEGTSNPNLYWYRQAAGRGLQLLFYSVGIGQISSEVPQNLSASRPQDRQFILSSKKLLLSDSGFYLCAWSVLTSNQPQHFGDGTRLSIL.

This clonotype has just a few counts. This may be a read error, as it is one base from a much larger clone. J is TRBJ2-5 and V is TRBV29-1, with TRBD2 identical over 8 bases. The CDR3 length is 14 residues. From germline, CDR1 is SQVTM and CDR2 ANQGSEA. CDR3 region: CRVEEAPGGETQYF. The CDR3 DNA is TGCAGAGTTGAAGAGGCTCCGGGAGGGGAGACCCAGTACTTC.

This clonotype was counted at least ten times. This sequence joins TRBV20-1 and TRBJ2-1, with TRBD2 identical over 7 bases. CDR1 is DFQATT, CDR2 SNEGSKA, per germline (reference sequence). Trimming took 3 bases from V and 5 from J; bases not matched to a gene: 13. This CDR3 is built from 16 residues. The CDR3 DNA reads TGCAGTGCTAGGGCCACTAGCGCCCCTCGGGACAATGAGCAGTTCTTC. It is translated as CSARATSAPRDNEQFF.

Regarding this clonotype: Compared with germline, one end of the junction differs, possibly owing to a read error. The chain carries TRBV7-2 and TRBJ2-3, with D possibly being TRBD2 (5 bases). CDR1 and CDR2 (germline): SGHTA, FQGNSA. This CDR3 has 14 amino acids. CDR3 DNA: TGTGCCAGCAGCTTAGCTGGGAGCACAGATAAGCAGTATTTT. Translating it yields CASSLAGSTDKQYF.

This clonotype has only one observation. At one end, the junction sequence differs from germline, possibly due to a read error. CDR3 in amino acids: CASSSTRTEASF. For the CDR3, the DNA is TGTGCCAGTAGCTCCACAAGAACTGAAGCTTCCTTT. The chain couples TRBV13 to TRBJ1-1; D gene ambiguous. The CDR3 covers 12 residues. Germline assignment: CDR1 PRHDT and CDR2 FYEKMQ (reference sequence).

For this clonotype: Just one base apart from a much larger clone, this may be a read error. The chain carries TRBV29-1 and TRBJ2-1; D is unclear. The CDR3 spans 12 residues. With 0 bases removed from V and 8 bases from J, the gap between germline ends came to 8 bases. Looked up from germline, CDR1 is SQVTM and CDR2 is ANQGSEA. Here the CDR3 reads CSVEDRSDEQFF. The DNA of the CDR3 is TGCAGCGTTGAAGACCGATCCGATGAGCAGTTCTTC.

This clonotype appeared once. CDR3 coding DNA: TGCAGCGTTGACAGGGAGACTGAAGCTTTCTTT. It specifies CSVDRETEAFF. The chain uses TRBV29-1 and TRBJ1-1; weak D call: TRBD1 (5 bases). V dropped 3 bases and J dropped 5 bases, with 7 bases sitting between them. The V gene's germline CDR1 is SQVTM and CDR2 ANQGSEA. The CDR3 extends over 11 amino acids. The full variable domain, in which reference TRBV29-1 and TRBJ1-1 provide the parts outside the CDR3, is SAVISQKPSRDICQRGTSLTIQCQVDSQVTMMFWYRQQPGQSLTLIATANQGSEATYESGFVIDKFPISRPNLTFSTLTVSNMSPEDSSIYLCSVDRETEAFFGQGTRLTVV.

This clonotype was picked up many times. This chain connects TRBV3-1 to TRBJ2-1; no definite D call. CDR3 size: 14 residues. Germline V gives CDR1 LGHDT, CDR2 YNNKEL (reference sequence). V lost 4 bases and J lost 5, with 12 bases in between. The CDR3 nucleotides read TGTGCCAGCAGCCGAGGAAGCGTCGACAATGAGCAGTTCTTC. The encoded protein is CASSRGSVDNEQFF.

At least ten counts were recorded for this clonotype. The V and J genes are TRBV24-1 and TRBJ2-1, with D perhaps assigned TRBD1 or TRBD2 (5 bases each). Germline values: CDR1 KGHDR, CDR2 SFDVKD. Trimming took off 1 base at V and 3 bases at J, with 15 bases between the two ends. The CDR3 is 17 amino acids. This CDR3 reads CATSDLTGQGNYNEQFF. As DNA, the CDR3 is TGTGCCACCAGTGATTTAACGGGGCAGGGTAACTACAATGAGCAGTTCTTC.

As for this clonotype: One end of the junction is discordant with germline, which a read error may explain. V gene TRBV12-3 or TRBV12-4 combines with J gene TRBJ1-5; D gene unclear. The CDR3 spans 14 residues. CDR3 sequence: CAGSLPTGNQPQHF. The CDR3 nucleotides read TGTGCCGGCAGTCTACCAACGGGCAATCAGCCCCAGCATTTT.

This clonotype was detected once. Since the CDR3 does not end with the conserved phenylalanine or tryptophan, this likely comes from a read error. V and J are TRBV12-3 or TRBV12-4 and TRBJ1-3; D is ambiguous. CDR3 length: 12 amino acids. V lost 10 bases and J lost 2, with 9 bases in between. CDR3 protein: CAIRYTGNTIYS. The CDR3 DNA follows: TGTGCCATCAGGTACACTGGAAACACCATATATTCT.

In its sample, this clonotype was seen many times. A much larger clone lies one base from this, so it may be a read error. The rearrangement uses TRBV20-1 and TRBJ1-1; D is possibly TRBD1 (6 bases). There are 13 residues in the CDR3. V dropped 3 bases and J dropped 5 bases, with 13 bases sitting between them. Germline V CDR1 and CDR2: DFQATT, SNEGSKA (reference sequence). The CDR3 bases are TGCAGTGCTAGTCGGGCAGGGGTAACTGAAGCTTTCTTT. This translates into CSASRAGVTEAFF.

With respect to this clonotype: The junction differs from germline at one of its ends, possibly a read error. The genes are TRBV29-1 and TRBJ1-1; maybe TRBD1 (5 bases). This CDR3 comprises 15 residues. The germline V gene encodes CDR1 SQVTM and CDR2 ANQGSEA. The CDR3 coding sequence is TGCAGCGTTCATGGGGGAGAGACCATGAACACTGAGGCTTTCTTT. Protein: CSVHGGETMNTEAFF.

This clonotype was found once. The CDR3 DNA sequence: TGCGCCAGCCAGGAACTAGCGGCCTCCTACGAGCAGTACTTC. Translating it yields CASQELAASYEQYF. The chain has TRBV4-1 and TRBJ2-7; 8 nucleotides match TRBD2. V was pared by 8 bases and J by 0 bases, with 6 bases of the junction left unmatched. Germline assignment: CDR1 MGHRA and CDR2 YSYEKL. The CDR3 extends over 14 amino acids.

By share of the sample, this clonotype is medium-sized (0.01 to 0.1%). The chain links TRBV10-2 to TRBJ1-5, with 8 positions matching TRBD1. The germline CDR1 and CDR2 sequences are WSHSY and SAAADI. V lost 6 bases and J lost 4; bases outside the gene matches: 5. The CDR3 is 14 residues long. CDR3 amino acids: CASSGQGFNQPQHF. Here the CDR3 DNA reads TGCGCCAGCAGCGGACAGGGCTTTAATCAGCCCCAGCATTTT.